Shown below are 30 T cell receptor beta chains from a single sample sequenced in a study of blood T cell repertoires in COVID-19. The protocol was immunoSEQ multiplex PCR, while the TCRdb copy is restricted to in-frame clones and leaves out a portion. The sample records roughly 240,000 clones, about 85% being singletons. The sequencing sample was made of peripheral blood. Receptors originate from a man aged 18-30 years with active or convalescent COVID-19.

V and J are TRBV10-2 and TRBJ1-6; D perhaps matches TRBD1 (6 bases). There are 16 residues in the CDR3. Trimming pared 7 bases from V and 7 bases from J, leaving 20 bases between. Germline V gene data show CDR1 as WSHSY and CDR2 as SAAADI. CDR3: CASTYQTPGTNSPLHF. The CDR3 DNA follows: TGCGCCAGCACCTATCAGACGCCAGGGACAAATTCACCCCTCCACTTT.

The J gene is TRBJ2-3, the V gene TRBV7-2; D remains ambiguous. Trimming stripped 5 bases from V and 2 bases from J, with 11 bases between. This CDR3 is 14 amino acids long. Germline V gene sequence: CDR1 SGHTA, CDR2 FQGNSA. CDR3 amino acids: CASSPVGDTDTQYF. The CDR3 DNA reads as TGTGCCAGCAGCCCAGTCGGAGACACAGATACGCAGTATTTT.

This rearrangement joins TRBV4-1 to TRBJ2-3, with a weak D call TRBD2 (6 bases). Germline V CDR1 and CDR2: MGHRA, YSYEKL. Trimming took 4 bases from V and 2 from J, leaving 16 bases between them. CDR3 length: 16 residues. CDR3 amino acids: CASSRTGAEYTDTQYF. Here the CDR3 DNA reads TGCGCCAGCAGCCGAACGGGAGCGGAGTACACAGATACGCAGTATTTT.

This clone has a single count. The chain couples TRBV7-2 to TRBJ1-2; 8 bases align to TRBD1. Germline V gene data show CDR1 as SGHTA and CDR2 as FQGNSA. The CDR3 is made up of 13 amino acids. The J segment lost 4 bases and the V segment lost 6 bases, leaving 4 bases of the junction unmatched. Here the CDR3 DNA reads TGTGCCAGCAGGAAAACAGGGGGCTATGGCTACACCTTC. Encoded protein: CASRKTGGYGYTF.

V and J are TRBV5-3 and TRBJ1-4, with D perhaps matching TRBD1 (5 bases). TRBV5-3 is classed as an ORF, of uncertain function. CDR3 size: 19 residues. Trimming took 5 bases from V and 0 from J, leaving 23 bases between them. The CDR3 reads CARSYRRGEKHATNEKLFF. In nucleotides, the CDR3 is TGTGCCAGAAGTTACCGCCGGGGGGAGAAACATGCAACTAATGAAAAACTGTTTTTT.

This clone was counted a few times. The chain carries TRBV18 and TRBJ1-1, with a weak D call TRBD1 (5 bases). V lost 3 bases, J lost 7 bases, and 18 bases lay in between. Germline V CDR1 and CDR2: KGHSH, LQKENI. The CDR3 spans 15 residues. This chain's CDR3 is CASSPRQRVGGEAFF. The CDR3 coding sequence is TGTGCCAGCTCACCGAGGCAGAGGGTGGGGGGTGAAGCTTTCTTT.

The CDR3 coding sequence is TGTGCCAGCAGTTACTTCCCTACCAACTATGGCTACACCTTC. Protein sequence: CASSYFPTNYGYTF. The rearrangement joins TRBV6-5 to TRBJ1-2; unclear D gene. V was cut by 1 base and J by 2 bases, with 8 bases left in between. The length of the CDR3 is 14 residues. Germline CDR1 reads MNHEY; CDR2 reads SVGAGI.

The chain employs TRBV6-5 and TRBJ1-6, with 7 nucleotides matching TRBD1. J was trimmed by 9 bases and V by 8 bases; bases with no gene match: 10. The length of the CDR3 is 14 residues. The germline CDR1 and CDR2 sequences are MNHEY and SVGAGI. The CDR3 DNA sequence: TGTGCCAGCTCAAACAGGGGTCCGATTTCACCCCTCCACTTT. The encoded protein is CASSNRGPISPLHF.

J is TRBJ2-5 and V is TRBV9, with 10 bases that match TRBD2. Germline trimming cut 0 bases from V and 4 bases from J; bases unmatched to any gene: 6. Germline CDR1 SGDLS, CDR2 YYNGEE. CDR3 length: 16 amino acids. The CDR3 reads CASSVVSGGAPETQYF. The CDR3 DNA is TGTGCCAGCAGCGTAGTGAGCGGGGGGGCCCCAGAGACCCAGTACTTC.

This clone was detected only once. The rearrangement uses TRBV9 and TRBJ1-6; D gene unclear. Looked up from germline, CDR1 is SGDLS and CDR2 is YYNGEE. The CDR3 sequence is 13 residues long. Trimming removed 3 bases from V and 7 bases from J, with 8 bases in between. CDR3 DNA: TGTGCCAGCAGCGCCCACATAAATTCACCCCTCCACTTT. This translates into CASSAHINSPLHF.

The chain uses TRBV5-6 and TRBJ1-6, with a tentative D call TRBD1 (5 bases). Germline V gene lookup returns CDR1 SGHDT and CDR2 YYEEEE. V was shortened by 6 bases and J by 7 bases, with 14 bases between the two germline ends. The CDR3 sequence is 14 residues long. The CDR3: CASKLRGRNSPLHF. The CDR3 coding sequence is TGTGCCAGCAAGTTGCGGGGGAGAAATTCACCCCTCCACTTT.

V gene TRBV21-1 combines with J gene TRBJ1-2. TRBV21-1 is a documented pseudogene. The CDR3 contains 15 residues. CDR3 sequence (DNA): TGTGCCAGCAGCGCACCGGGGAATTTCCGGAGGGGCTACACCTTC. Encoded protein: CASSAPGNFRRGYTF.

Many counts were recorded for this clone. The V and J genes are TRBV6-2 or TRBV6-3 and TRBJ2-3, with D perhaps TRBD2 (5 bases). Germline lookup yields CDR1 MNHEY and CDR2 SVGEGT. CDR3 length equals 14 residues. The V gene lost 6 bases and the J gene lost 6 bases, with 16 bases spanning the gap. The CDR3 DNA reads as TGTGCCAGCAGCCTTAGCGTAGAGATGGATACGCAGTATTTT. It encodes CASSLSVEMDTQYF.

The genes are TRBV2 and TRBJ2-6, with D unclear. The V end was cut by 4 bases, the J end by 3 bases, with 7 bases between. CDR1 is SNHLY, CDR2 FYNNEI, per germline. CDR3 length: 14 amino acids. The CDR3 sequence: CASSVRGGANVLTF. The CDR3 DNA follows: TGTGCCAGCAGTGTACGCGGTGGGGCCAACGTCCTGACTTTC. The complete variable domain, with remaining parts taken from reference TRBV2 and TRBJ2-6, reads EPEVTQTPSHQVTQMGQEVILRCVPISNHLYFYWYRQILGQKVEFLVSFYNNEISEKSEIFDDQFSVERPDGSNFTLKIRSTKLEDSAMYFCASSVRGGANVLTFGAGSRLTVL.

V is TRBV19 and J is TRBJ2-1; weak D call: TRBD1 (6 bases). Germline V lookup: CDR1 LNHDA, CDR2 SQIVND (reference sequence). Trimming pared 5 bases from V and 6 bases from J, leaving 17 bases between. This CDR3 has 15 residues. As DNA, the CDR3 is TGTGCCAGTAGTGTCAGGGGCCTAAACAGCAATGAGCAGTTCTTC. Translated: CASSVRGLNSNEQFF.

J is TRBJ1-1 and V is TRBV27; no firm D call. The CDR3 has 9 amino acids. V lost 6 bases and J 13 bases, leaving 9 bases between the germline ends. Germline CDR1 is MNHEY and CDR2 is SMNVEV (reference sequence). CDR3 in amino acids: CASRPSGFF. As DNA, the CDR3 is TGTGCCAGCAGGCCTTCGGGTTTCTTT.

The J gene is TRBJ1-5, the V gene TRBV19; the match to TRBD1 covers 7 bases. This CDR3 has 14 residues. The trim removed 5 bases at V and 5 bases at J, leaving 6 bases unmatched. Germline CDR1 reads LNHDA; CDR2 reads SQIVND (reference sequence). CDR3 amino acids: CASSARTGDQPQHF. The CDR3 bases are TGTGCCAGTAGTGCCCGGACAGGTGATCAGCCCCAGCATTTT. The entire variable domain, with the rest obtained from reference TRBV19 and TRBJ1-5, is as follows: DGGITQSPKYLFRKEGQNVTLSCEQNLNHDAMYWYRQDPGQGLRLIYYSQIVNDFQKGDIAEGYSVSREKKESFPLTVTSAQKNPTAFYLCASSARTGDQPQHFGDGTRLSIL.

This clone was picked up a small number of times. The rearrangement uses TRBV11-2 and TRBJ2-7; TRBD1 matches 7 bases. Trimming removed 1 base from V and 3 bases from J; junction bases left unmatched: 3. The germline V gene has CDR1 SGHAT and CDR2 FQNNGV. This CDR3 spans 14 amino acids. The CDR3 is CASSLARQGYEQYF. The CDR3 DNA sequence: TGTGCCAGCAGCTTAGCCCGACAGGGCTACGAGCAGTACTTC.

The V and J genes are TRBV5-4 and TRBJ2-1; 7 positions agree with TRBD1. V dropped 4 bases and J dropped 0; count of bases not matched to a gene: 7. Germline CDR1 is SGHNT and CDR2 is YYREEE (reference sequence). The CDR3 runs 16 residues. The chain's CDR3 is CASSEQGLPSYNEQFF. CDR3 coding DNA: TGTGCCAGCAGCGAACAGGGGTTACCCTCCTACAATGAGCAGTTCTTC.

This clone has a single count. The rearrangement uses TRBV25-1 and TRBJ2-5; a weak D match, TRBD2 (7 bases). The CDR3 consists of 14 residues. CDR1 MGHDK and CDR2 SYGVNS come from the germline V gene. Trimming removed 3 bases at V and 7 bases at J, with 15 bases between. The CDR3 loop reads CASSDLPGEGTQYF. The CDR3 nucleotides are TGTGCCAGCAGTGACCTACCAGGGGAGGGGACCCAGTACTTC.

This chain connects TRBV2 to TRBJ2-1, with a possible D match to TRBD1 (6 bases). V was shortened by 5 bases and J by 2 bases, with 10 bases between the two germline ends. The CDR3 has 14 amino acids. CDR1 and CDR2 (germline): SNHLY, FYNNEI. The CDR3 spells CASSIQGTYNEQFF. DNA of the CDR3: TGTGCCAGCAGTATTCAGGGGACCTACAATGAGCAGTTCTTC.

The J gene is TRBJ2-7, the V gene TRBV28; tentatively, D is TRBD1 (6 bases). CDR1 and CDR2 from the germline V gene are MDHEN and SYDVKM. Trimming took off 1 base at V and 3 bases at J, with 13 bases between the two ends. This CDR3 comprises 15 residues. Written as DNA, the CDR3 is TGTGCCAGCAGTTTATTTGCAGGGGTCGGCTACGAGCAGTACTTC. It specifies CASSLFAGVGYEQYF.

V gene TRBV7-9 combines with J gene TRBJ2-5; D gene unclear. The germline V gene has CDR1 SEHNR and CDR2 FQNEAQ (reference sequence). The CDR3 runs 13 residues. Trimming cost V 4 bases and J 1 base, with 7 bases left between them. CDR3 DNA sequence: TGTGCCAGCAGCTCTTTGAGCCAAGAGACCCAGTACTTC. Its protein is CASSSLSQETQYF.

The genes are TRBV24-1 and TRBJ2-2; 12 bases align to TRBD2. Germline V gene sequence: CDR1 KGHDR, CDR2 SFDVKD. The J segment lost 7 bases and the V segment lost 2 bases, leaving 4 bases of the junction unmatched. This CDR3 has 16 residues. CDR3 sequence reads: CATSDSSGRAHGELFF. In DNA, the CDR3 is TGTGCCACCAGTGATTCTAGCGGGAGGGCCCACGGGGAGCTGTTTTTT.

The V gene is TRBV4-1, the J gene TRBJ2-2; maybe TRBD1 (5 bases). This CDR3 has 18 residues. V shed 1 base and J shed 1 base, with 16 bases lying between them. From germline, CDR1 is MGHRA and CDR2 YSYEKL. The CDR3 loop is CASSQGSGHALNTGELFF. In DNA form, the CDR3 reads TGCGCCAGCAGCCAAGGATCCGGACATGCGTTGAACACCGGGGAGCTGTTTTTT.

This chain joins TRBV29-1 and TRBJ2-3; D possibly corresponds to TRBD1 (6 bases). Trimming removed 3 bases from V and 0 bases from J, with 10 bases in between. Germline assignment: CDR1 SQVTM and CDR2 ANQGSEA. The CDR3 length is 14 residues. In DNA, the CDR3 is TGCAGCGTTGACATGGACAGTAGCACAGATACGCAGTATTTT. It translates to CSVDMDSSTDTQYF.

Here the CDR3 DNA reads TGTGCCTGGAGCCCACAGGGAACGGGCAAAAACATTCAGTACTTC. Its protein is CAWSPQGTGKNIQYF. The rearrangement links TRBV30 to TRBJ2-4, with D possibly being TRBD1 (6 bases). The CDR3 length is 15 residues. Germline assignment: CDR1 GTSNPN and CDR2 SVGIG (reference sequence). V was cut by 3 bases and J by 3 bases, with 15 bases left in between.

This clone was observed a handful of times. This chain connects TRBV6-5 to TRBJ1-3, with TRBD1 identical over 8 bases. V was pared by 6 bases and J by 4 bases, with 5 bases of the junction left unmatched. The V gene's germline CDR1 is MNHEY and CDR2 SVGAGI. The CDR3 sequence is 14 residues long. CDR3 sequence: CASRPRQGGNTIYF. CDR3 coding DNA: TGTGCCAGCAGGCCCCGACAGGGGGGAAACACCATATATTTT.

The rearrangement links TRBV9 to TRBJ2-1; 7 bases agree with TRBD1. The CDR3 runs to 15 residues. V gave up 6 bases and J gave up 2 bases; unmatched junction bases: 8. Germline assignment: CDR1 SGDLS and CDR2 YYNGEE. CDR3 region: CASNARDRPYNEQFF. CDR3 nucleotides: TGTGCCAGCAATGCCCGGGACAGACCCTACAATGAGCAGTTCTTC.

The chain combines TRBV5-1 with TRBJ2-5; no definite D call. Germline loops: CDR1 SGHRS, CDR2 YFSETQ. V dropped 7 bases and J dropped 5 bases, with 18 bases sitting between them. The CDR3 runs 14 residues. The CDR3 region is CASATSTASETQYF. The CDR3 nucleotides are TGCGCCAGCGCAACATCAACCGCCTCCGAGACCCAGTACTTC.